A single sample gave rise to the 12 T cell receptor beta chains below, sequenced in a study of blood T cell repertoires in COVID-19. The protocol was immunoSEQ multiplex PCR, while the TCRdb copy is restricted to in-frame clones and leaves out a portion. In the table there are about 100,000 clones, roughly 80% of which are singletons. Sequencing was carried out using peripheral blood. The receptors shown here come from a man in his sixties or seventies with active or convalescent COVID-19.

This clone was picked up one time. The chain has TRBV7-6 and TRBJ2-2, with 7 positions matching TRBD2. V gave up 1 base and J gave up 6 bases; unmatched junction bases: 2. Germline V lookup: CDR1 SGHVS, CDR2 FNYEAQ. The CDR3 spans 14 residues. CDR3 nucleotides: TGTGCCAGCAGCTTAGTTGGGGGGGCCGGGGAGCTGTTTTTT. This codes for CASSLVGGAGELFF.

The rearrangement uses TRBV19 and TRBJ2-3, with 7 positions matching TRBD1. The CDR3 totals 16 residues. Germline V gene lookup returns CDR1 LNHDA and CDR2 SQIVND (reference sequence). The ends lost 3 bases at V and 1 base at J; junction bases unmatched: 7. CDR3 sequence reads: CASSITRDSRTDTQYF. CDR3 in DNA: TGTGCCAGTAGTATCACCCGGGACAGTCGCACAGATACGCAGTATTTT. The full variable domain, in which reference TRBV19 and TRBJ2-3 provide the parts outside the CDR3, is DGGITQSPKYLFRKEGQNVTLSCEQNLNHDAMYWYRQDPGQGLRLIYYSQIVNDFQKGDIAEGYSVSREKKESFPLTVTSAQKNPTAFYLCASSITRDSRTDTQYFGPGTRLTVL.

This chain links TRBV15 with TRBJ1-1; possible D gene TRBD1, 6 bases. The length of the CDR3 is 14 residues. V lost 4 bases and J lost 1, with 10 bases in between. The germline gives CDR1 LNHNV, CDR2 YYDKDF (reference sequence). The CDR3 sequence is CATSNEQGNTEAFF. The CDR3 DNA is TGTGCCACCAGCAATGAACAGGGGAACACTGAAGCTTTCTTT.

This clone occurred once. CDR3 coding DNA: TGTGCCTGCGGGACAGTGAACACTGAAGCTTTCTTT. Amino acids: CACGTVNTEAFF. V is TRBV2 and J is TRBJ1-1; 7 nucleotides align to TRBD1. The V and J ends lost 11 bases and 0 bases, in that order; junction bases with no gene match: 3. This CDR3 spans 12 amino acids. The germline V gene has CDR1 SNHLY and CDR2 FYNNEI.

The chain has TRBV6-1 and TRBJ2-6; perhaps TRBD1 as D (6 bases). Trimming stripped 3 bases from V and 4 bases from J, with 13 bases between. There are 16 residues in the CDR3. Looked up from germline, CDR1 is MNHNS and CDR2 is SASEGT. CDR3 sequence: CASSDKGGLGANVLTF. The CDR3 nucleotides are TGTGCCAGCAGTGACAAAGGGGGATTGGGGGCCAACGTCCTGACTTTC.

The chain joins TRBV7-8 to TRBJ1-1; TRBD1 might be the D (5 bases). CDR1 is SGHVS and CDR2 is FQNEAQ in the germline V gene. There are 12 residues in the CDR3. V was trimmed by 1 base and J by 8 bases, leaving 8 bases between them. The CDR3 sequence is CASSLDRQEAFF. The CDR3 DNA is TGTGCCAGCAGCTTAGATCGACAGGAAGCTTTCTTT.

The rearrangement uses TRBV27 and TRBJ1-4; D remains ambiguous. The CDR3 covers 15 residues. From germline, CDR1 is MNHEY and CDR2 SMNVEV (reference sequence). Trimming took 1 base from V and 3 from J, leaving 9 bases between them. Here the CDR3 reads CASSLLGSANEKLFF. The CDR3 nucleotides are TGTGCCAGCAGTTTATTGGGGAGCGCTAATGAAAAACTGTTTTTT.

The chain links TRBV6-6 to TRBJ1-1; possibly TRBD1 for D (5 bases). The CDR3 sequence is 13 residues long. V lost 5 bases to trimming and J lost 2 bases, with 9 bases between them. Germline CDR1 and CDR2: MNHNY and SVGAGI (reference sequence). The CDR3 region is CASSVQVNTEAFF. CDR3 DNA: TGTGCCAGCAGTGTACAGGTTAACACTGAAGCTTTCTTT.

This chain links TRBV7-9 with TRBJ1-6; the match to TRBD1 covers 8 bases. From germline, CDR1 is SEHNR and CDR2 FQNEAQ (reference sequence). This CDR3 is built from 16 residues. With 4 bases clipped from V and 14 bases from J, the junction kept 16 bases outside the gene matches. The CDR3 sequence: CASSSTVTGDGRTLHF. In DNA form, the CDR3 reads TGTGCCAGCAGCTCCACGGTGACAGGGGACGGTCGGACCCTCCACTTT. Based on the CDR3 plus reference TRBV7-9 and TRBJ1-6, the full variable domain is DTGVSQNPRHKITKRGQNVTFRCDPISEHNRLYWYRQTLGQGPEFLTYFQNEAQLEKSRLLSDRFSAERPKGSFSTLEIQRTEQGDSAMYLCASSSTVTGDGRTLHFGNGTRLTVT.

The chain couples TRBV10-3 to TRBJ1-2; perhaps TRBD1 as D (5 bases). V was cut by 0 bases and J by 6 bases, with 11 bases left in between. The CDR3 covers 14 residues. Germline CDR1 is ENHRY and CDR2 is SYGVKD. The CDR3 protein is CAISESTQVDGYTF. Here the CDR3 DNA reads TGTGCCATCAGTGAGTCCACACAGGTGGATGGCTACACCTTC.

This clone is a singleton in its sample. The V call is TRBV7-9, the J call TRBJ1-1; the D gene is possibly TRBD1 (5 bases). Germline assignment: CDR1 SEHNR and CDR2 FQNEAQ (reference sequence). The CDR3 extends over 16 amino acids. Trimming left V 2 bases short and J 2 bases short, with 15 bases between. The CDR3 sequence is CASSLNPRTLNTEAFF. DNA of the CDR3: TGTGCCAGCAGCTTAAACCCCCGGACACTAAACACTGAAGCTTTCTTT.

The chain has TRBV3-1 (or the pseudogene TRBV3-2) and TRBJ2-7, with D unclear. Germline loops: CDR1 LGHDT, CDR2 YNNKEL (reference sequence). V was pared by 0 bases and J by 4 bases, with 4 bases between. The CDR3 spans 12 residues. The DNA of the CDR3 is TGTGCCAGCAGCCAAGATCGTTACGAGCAGTACTTC. Translating it yields CASSQDRYEQYF.